This T cell receptor (beta chain) derives from a study of blood T cells in healthy people across ages. With 3 bases clipped from V and 11 bases from J, the junction kept 19 bases outside the gene matches. Germline values: CDR1 LGHNT, CDR2 FRNRAP. CDR3 length equals 17 residues. Through a sample-barcoded 5' primer and a J-beta primer mix, a second PCR was run for about 6 to 12 cycles. The yield of each sample was at least 3 million CDR3-containing paired-end reads. TCRdb re-called the 5' RACE reads through MiXCR, storing one row per CDR3 protein. Here the sample spans hundreds of thousands of distinct CDR3 sequences, about 30% being singletons. Each donor was a healthy Caucasian individual from Russia, aged about 6 to 100. A note on this clonotype: Its target is not known.

Findings and caveats of the study: Older individuals had lower TCR beta diversity per million T cells (the decline was roughly linear).

The chain combines TRBV12-5 with TRBJ2-5, with 9 bases aligning to TRBD1. This TCR was sampled from an elderly woman in good health. Source material: blood. Here the CDR3 reads CASGFHLLGTGPNEQYF. The CDR3 nucleotides read TGTGCTAGTGGTTTCCACCTCCTCGGGACAGGGCCCAATGAGCAGTACTTC.